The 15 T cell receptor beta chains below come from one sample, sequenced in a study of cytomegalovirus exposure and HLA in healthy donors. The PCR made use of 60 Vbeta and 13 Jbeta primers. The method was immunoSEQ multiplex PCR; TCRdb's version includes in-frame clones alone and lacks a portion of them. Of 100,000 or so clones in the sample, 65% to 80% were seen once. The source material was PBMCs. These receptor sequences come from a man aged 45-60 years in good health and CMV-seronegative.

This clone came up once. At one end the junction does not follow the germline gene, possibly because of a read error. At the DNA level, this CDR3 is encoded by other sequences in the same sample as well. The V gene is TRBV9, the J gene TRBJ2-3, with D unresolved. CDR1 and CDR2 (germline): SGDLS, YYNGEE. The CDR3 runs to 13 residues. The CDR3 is CASSPPSTDTQYF. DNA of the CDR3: TGTGCTAGCAGCCCCCCCTCCACAGATACGCAGTATTTT.

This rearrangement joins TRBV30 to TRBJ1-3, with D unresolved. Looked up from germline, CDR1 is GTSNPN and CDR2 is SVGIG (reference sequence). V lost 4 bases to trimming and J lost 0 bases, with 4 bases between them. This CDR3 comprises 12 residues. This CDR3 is CAWTSSGNTIYF. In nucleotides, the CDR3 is TGTGCCTGGACATCCTCTGGAAACACCATATATTTT. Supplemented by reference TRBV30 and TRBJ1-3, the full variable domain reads SQTIHQWPATLVQPVGSPLSLECTVEGTSNPNLYWYRQAAGRGLQLLFYSVGIGQISSEVPQNLSASRPQDRQFILSSKKLLLSDSGFYLCAWTSSGNTIYFGEGSWLTVV.

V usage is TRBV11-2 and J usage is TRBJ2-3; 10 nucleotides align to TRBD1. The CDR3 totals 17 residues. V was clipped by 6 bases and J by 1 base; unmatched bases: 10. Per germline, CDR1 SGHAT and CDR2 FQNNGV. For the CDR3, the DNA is TGTGCCAGCAGAAAACGACAGGGGGCAAGGGGCACAGATACGCAGTATTTT. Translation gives CASRKRQGARGTDTQYF.

Here the CDR3 reads CASSLVAGDTDTQYF. The CDR3 bases are TGTGCCAGCAGCTTAGTTGCAGGGGACACAGATACGCAGTATTTT. The chain recombines TRBV7-8 with TRBJ2-3; perhaps TRBD1 as D (6 bases). V shed 1 base and J shed 2 bases, with 10 bases lying between them. This CDR3 contains 15 residues. From germline, CDR1 is SGHVS and CDR2 FQNEAQ.

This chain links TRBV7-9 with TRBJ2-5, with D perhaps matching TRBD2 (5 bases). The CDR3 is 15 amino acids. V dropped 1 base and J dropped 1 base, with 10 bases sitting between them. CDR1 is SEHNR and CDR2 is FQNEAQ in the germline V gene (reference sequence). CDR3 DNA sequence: TGTGCCAGCAGCTTAGGACGGGAACTCCAAGAGACCCAGTACTTC. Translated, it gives CASSLGRELQETQYF.

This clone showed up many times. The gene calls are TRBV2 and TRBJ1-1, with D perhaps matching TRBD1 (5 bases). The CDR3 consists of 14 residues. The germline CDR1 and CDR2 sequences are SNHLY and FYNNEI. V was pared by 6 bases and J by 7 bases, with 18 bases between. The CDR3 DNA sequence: TGTGCCAGCAGCCCAGACCCACCGGGGGGTGAAGCTTTCTTT. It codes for CASSPDPPGGEAFF.

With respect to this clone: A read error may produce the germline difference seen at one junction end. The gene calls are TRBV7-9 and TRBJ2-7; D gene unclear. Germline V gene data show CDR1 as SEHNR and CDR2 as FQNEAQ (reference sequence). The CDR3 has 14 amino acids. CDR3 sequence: CSSSARAQTYEQYF. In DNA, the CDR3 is TGTTCCAGCAGCGCGCGCGCACAGACGTACGAGCAGTACTTC.

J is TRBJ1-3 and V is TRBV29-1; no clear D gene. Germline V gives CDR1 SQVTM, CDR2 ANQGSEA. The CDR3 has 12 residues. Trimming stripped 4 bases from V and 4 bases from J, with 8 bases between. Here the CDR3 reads CSVGGDGNTIYF. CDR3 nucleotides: TGCAGCGTTGGTGGAGACGGAAACACCATATATTTT.

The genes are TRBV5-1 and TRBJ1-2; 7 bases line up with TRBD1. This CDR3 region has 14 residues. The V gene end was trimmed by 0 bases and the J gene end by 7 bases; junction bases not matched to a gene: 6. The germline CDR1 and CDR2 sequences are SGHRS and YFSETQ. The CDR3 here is CASSLVSQGGGYTF. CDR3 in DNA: TGCGCCAGCAGCTTGGTCTCGCAGGGGGGTGGCTACACCTTC.

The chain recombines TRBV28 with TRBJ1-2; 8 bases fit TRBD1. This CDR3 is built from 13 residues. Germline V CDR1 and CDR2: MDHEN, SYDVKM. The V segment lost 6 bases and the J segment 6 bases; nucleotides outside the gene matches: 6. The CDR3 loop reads CASRPTGEDGYTF. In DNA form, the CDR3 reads TGTGCCAGCAGGCCGACAGGGGAGGATGGCTACACCTTC.

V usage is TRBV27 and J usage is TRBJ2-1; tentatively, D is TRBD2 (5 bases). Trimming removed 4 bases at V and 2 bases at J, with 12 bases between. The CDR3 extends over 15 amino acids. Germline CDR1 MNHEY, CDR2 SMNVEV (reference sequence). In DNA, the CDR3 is TGTGCCAGCAGTTCCCAGCGGTTACCCTACAATGAGCAGTTCTTC. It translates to CASSSQRLPYNEQFF.

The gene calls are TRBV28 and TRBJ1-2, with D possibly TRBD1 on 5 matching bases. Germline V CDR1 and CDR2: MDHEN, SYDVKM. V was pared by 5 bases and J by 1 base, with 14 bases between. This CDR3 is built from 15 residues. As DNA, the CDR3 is TGTGCCAGCAGTACCAGACAGATCTTTAACTATGGCTACACCTTC. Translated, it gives CASSTRQIFNYGYTF.

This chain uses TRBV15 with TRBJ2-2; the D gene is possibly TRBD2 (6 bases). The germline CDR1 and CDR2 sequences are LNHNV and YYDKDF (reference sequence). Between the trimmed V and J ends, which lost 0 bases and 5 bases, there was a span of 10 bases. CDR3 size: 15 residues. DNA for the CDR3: TGTGCCACCAGCAGAGATCGGGGGACGACCGGGGAGCTGTTTTTT. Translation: CATSRDRGTTGELFF.

CDR3 in DNA: TGTGCCAGCTCACAACAGGGTTACGAGCAGTACTTC. The encoded protein is CASSQQGYEQYF. V is TRBV18 and J is TRBJ2-7, with a tentative D call TRBD1 (6 bases). V was shortened by 4 bases and J by 4 bases, with 8 bases between the two germline ends. CDR3 length: 12 amino acids. CDR1 is KGHSH and CDR2 is LQKENI in the germline V gene.

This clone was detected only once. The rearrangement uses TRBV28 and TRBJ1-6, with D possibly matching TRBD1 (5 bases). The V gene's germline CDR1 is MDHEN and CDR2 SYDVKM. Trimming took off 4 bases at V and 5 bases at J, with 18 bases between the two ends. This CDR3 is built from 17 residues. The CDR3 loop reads CASSSPSVGANNSPLHF. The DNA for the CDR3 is TGTGCCAGCAGTTCCCCATCCGTAGGGGCCAATAATTCACCCCTCCACTTT.